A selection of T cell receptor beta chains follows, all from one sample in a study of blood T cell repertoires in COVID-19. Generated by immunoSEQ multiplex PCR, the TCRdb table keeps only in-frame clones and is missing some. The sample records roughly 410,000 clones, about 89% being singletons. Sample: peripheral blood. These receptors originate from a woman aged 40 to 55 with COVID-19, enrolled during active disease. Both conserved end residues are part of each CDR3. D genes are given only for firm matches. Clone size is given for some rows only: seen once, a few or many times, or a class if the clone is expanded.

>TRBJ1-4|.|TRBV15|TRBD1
CATSRDSRDRLFF
TGTGCCACCAGCAGAGATTCCCGGGACAGACTGTTTTTT
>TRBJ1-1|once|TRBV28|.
CASEEAVRTEAFF
TGTGCCAGCGAGGAGGCGGTGAGGACTGAAGCTTTCTTT
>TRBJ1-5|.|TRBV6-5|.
CASSPLSNQPQHF
TGTGCTTCGTCCCCCTTGAGCAATCAGCCCCAGCATTTT
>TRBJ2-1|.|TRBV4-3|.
CASSQVEGRRGEQFF
TGCGCCAGCAGCCAAGTGGAAGGTCGGAGGGGTGAGCAGTTCTTC
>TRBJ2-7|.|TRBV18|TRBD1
CASSTGQVTYEQYF
TGTGCCAGCTCAACGGGACAGGTCACCTACGAGCAGTACTTC
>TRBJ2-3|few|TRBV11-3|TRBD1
CASSLGVGTGGPDTQYF
TGTGCCAGCAGCTTGGGAGTGGGGACAGGGGGCCCAGATACGCAGTATTTT
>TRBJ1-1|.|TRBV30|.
CAWSTASGTEAFF
TGTGCCTGGAGTACCGCTAGTGGGACTGAAGCTTTCTTT
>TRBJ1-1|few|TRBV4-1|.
CASSGYRQVLNTEAFF
TGCGCCAGCAGCGGGTATCGACAGGTGCTGAACACTGAAGCTTTCTTT
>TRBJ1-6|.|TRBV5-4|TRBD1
CASSGDRGSYNSPLHF
TGTGCCAGCAGCGGGGACAGGGGCTCCTATAATTCACCCCTCCACTTT
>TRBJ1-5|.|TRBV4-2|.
CASSQWTDQPQHF
TGTGCCAGCAGCCAATGGACAGATCAGCCCCAGCATTTT
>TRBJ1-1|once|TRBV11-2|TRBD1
CASSRTGDTEAFF
TGTGCCAGCAGCCGTACAGGGGACACTGAAGCTTTCTTT
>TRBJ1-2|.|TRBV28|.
CASSSGTRLPRRYGYTF
TGTGCCAGCAGCTCCGGGACAAGATTACCAAGGAGATATGGCTACACCTTC
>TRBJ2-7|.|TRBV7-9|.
CASSGDSLGSYEQYF
TGTGCCAGCAGCGGGGACTCTTTAGGGTCCTACGAGCAGTACTTC
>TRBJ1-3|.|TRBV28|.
CASSLRLFENTIYF
TGTGCCAGCAGTCTGAGGCTCTTCGAAAACACCATATATTTT
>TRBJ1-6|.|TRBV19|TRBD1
CASTIGQGNNSPLHF
TGTGCCAGTACTATCGGACAGGGAAATAATTCACCCCTCCACTTT
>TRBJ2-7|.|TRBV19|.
CASSIVTGEQYF
TGTGCCAGTAGTATAGTCACAGGGGAGCAGTACTTC
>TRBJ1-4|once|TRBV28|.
CASSPGQGVRKLFF
TGTGCCAGCAGTCCCGGTCAGGGCGTTCGAAAACTGTTTTTT
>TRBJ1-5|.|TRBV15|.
CATSRYDQPQHF
TGTGCCACCAGCAGATATGATCAGCCCCAGCATTTT
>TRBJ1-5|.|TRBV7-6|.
CASSLGQERGQPQHF
TGTGCCAGCAGCTTAGGTCAGGAGAGAGGGCAGCCCCAGCATTTT
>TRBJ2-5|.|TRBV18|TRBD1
CASSIRDRVGETQYF
TGTGCCAGCTCAATCAGGGACAGGGTCGGCGAGACCCAGTACTTC
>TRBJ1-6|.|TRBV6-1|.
CASSEGEGSPLHF
TGTGCCAGCAGTGAAGGGGAGGGATCACCCCTCCACTTT
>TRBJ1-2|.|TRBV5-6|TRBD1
CASSLGPTGRRGGYTF
TGTGCCAGCAGCTTGGGCCCGACAGGGCGCCGGGGGGGCTACACCTTC